This T cell receptor (beta chain) was identified during a study of T cell responses to AZD1222 COVID-19 vaccine. Study-wide findings and caveats: Vaccine-related CD4 TCRs covered spike, predominating at 160-218 and 743-854. Of spike-specific TCRs, nearly half reportedly target regions left unmutated in variants.

Only one count was recorded for this clone. The antigen is not known. CDR1 and CDR2 (germline): SGHRS, YFSETQ. CDR3 size: 14 residues. With 0 bases removed from V and 7 bases from J, the gap between germline ends came to 10 bases. TCRdb keeps only in-frame clones here, not all; method: immunoSEQ multiplex PCR. Of about 180,000 clones detected, 80% to 90% appear once; the ten largest clones hold approximately 6.9%. This chain joins TRBV5-1 and TRBJ2-2; D is perhaps TRBD1 or TRBD2 (5 bases each). This clonotype originated in an adult in good health. Specimen: peripheral blood, collected on day 0 of AZD1222 vaccination. Written as DNA, the CDR3 is TGCGCCAGCAGCTTGGCCGGGGCGAGCGGGGAGCTGTTTTTT. Residues: CASSLAGASGELFF.